A single sample is the source of the 28 T cell receptor beta chains below, sequenced in a study of beta chain features in type 1 diabetes. Isolated RNA was reverse transcribed in full, so expressed TCRB transcripts were sequenced. TCRdb's copy holds only in-frame clones and misses some; the assay was immunoSEQ multiplex PCR. The repertoire holds just over 600,000 clones, with roughly 15% as singletons. Input material: naive CD4+ T cells from blood. The receptor set was obtained from a man aged 18 to 35 in good health.

V and J are TRBV7-9 and TRBJ1-6, with D unclear. CDR3 length equals 15 residues. V dropped 5 bases and J dropped 7 bases, with 15 bases sitting between them. The germline V gene encodes CDR1 SEHNR and CDR2 FQNEAQ (reference sequence). CDR3 sequence reads: CASSLRRGLNSPLHF. CDR3 sequence (DNA): TGTGCCAGCAGCCTTCGACGGGGTCTAAATTCACCCCTCCACTTT.

The gene calls are TRBV11-2 and TRBJ2-7; 11 bases map to TRBD1. V gave up 5 bases and J gave up 2 bases; unmatched junction bases: 5. This CDR3 is built from 15 residues. Germline assignment: CDR1 SGHAT and CDR2 FQNNGV. CDR3 sequence: CASSQGQGVAYEQYF. The CDR3 nucleotides are TGTGCCAGCAGCCAGGGACAGGGGGTCGCCTACGAGCAGTACTTC.

This clone was recorded a few times. Other DNA sequences of this sample code for an identical CDR3. V is TRBV5-1 and J is TRBJ1-5; 10 bases match TRBD1. CDR3 size: 14 residues. V trimming: 4 bases; J trimming: 5 bases; junction bases outside the gene matches: 3. CDR1 is SGHRS and CDR2 is YFSETQ in the germline V gene. The CDR3 DNA reads TGCGCCAGCAGCCCGGGACAGGGGTATCAGCCCCAGCATTTT. Translated, it gives CASSPGQGYQPQHF.

This clone was detected a few times. The chain joins TRBV5-1 to TRBJ2-5; no firm D call. The CDR3 loop spans 14 amino acids. Trimming pared 0 bases from V and 3 bases from J, leaving 9 bases between. Germline loops: CDR1 SGHRS, CDR2 YFSETQ. The CDR3 loop reads CASSLAATEETQYF. The CDR3 nucleotides read TGCGCCAGCAGCTTGGCGGCTACTGAAGAGACCCAGTACTTC.

V is TRBV15 and J is TRBJ2-5; TRBD2 aligns across 15 bases. Germline V gene data show CDR1 as LNHNV and CDR2 as YYDKDF (reference sequence). CDR3 length equals 19 residues. Trimming at V came to 5 bases and at J to 5 bases, leaving 15 bases not matched to a gene. Here the CDR3 DNA reads TGTGCCACCAGCGGACCAGGACTAGCGGGAGGGCCGGCAGTCGAGACCCAGTACTTC. This translates into CATSGPGLAGGPAVETQYF.

This clone has more than one count but fewer than ten. The chain carries TRBV27 and TRBJ1-2; 7 bases match TRBD1. The germline V gene has CDR1 MNHEY and CDR2 SMNVEV (reference sequence). V shed 5 bases and J 6 bases; nucleotides not matched to a gene: 15. The CDR3 has 16 residues. The CDR3 region has the DNA TGTGCCAGCAGTCTTGGACCCGGGACAGTCCATGATGGCTACACCTTC. As protein: CASSLGPGTVHDGYTF.

This clone was observed a handful of times. V usage is TRBV13 and J usage is TRBJ1-4; 7 bases are a match to TRBD1. Germline V gives CDR1 PRHDT, CDR2 FYEKMQ (reference sequence). The CDR3 extends over 15 amino acids. Trimming cost V 5 bases and J 7 bases; bases outside gene matches: 10. The CDR3 DNA reads as TGTGCCAGCAGCCCTCGGACAGGCTCGCGTGAAAAACTGTTTTTT. Its protein product is CASSPRTGSREKLFF.

This clone was recorded a few times. The chain combines TRBV7-9 with TRBJ2-3; D call uncertain. Germline CDR1 and CDR2: SEHNR and FQNEAQ (reference sequence). The CDR3 sequence is 13 residues long. Deletions cut 2 bases from V and 15 bases from J, with 18 bases between. In nucleotides, the CDR3 is TGTGCCAGCAGCTTAAAGGACCCAAACCCGGCATATTTT. Encoded protein: CASSLKDPNPAYF.

The chain has TRBV9 and TRBJ2-7; 15 positions match TRBD2. J was trimmed by 4 bases and V by 1 base; bases with no gene match: 9. The CDR3 is made up of 18 amino acids. The V gene's germline CDR1 is SGDLS and CDR2 YYNGEE. The CDR3 DNA reads as TGTGCCAGCAGCGTAACTCCGGGACTAGCGGGGGGAGAGTACGAGCAGTACTTC. Its translation: CASSVTPGLAGGEYEQYF. The complete variable domain, with remaining parts taken from reference TRBV9 and TRBJ2-7, reads DSGVTQTPKHLITATGQRVTLRCSPRSGDLSVYWYQQSLDQGLQFLIQYYNGEERAKGNILERFSAQQFPDLHSELNLSSLELGDSALYFCASSVTPGLAGGEYEQYFGPGTRLTVT.

This clone was counted a few times. The chain is built from TRBV25-1 and TRBJ1-6; D may be TRBD1 (6 bases). CDR1 is MGHDK, CDR2 SYGVNS, per germline. The CDR3 sequence is 14 residues long. The germline V and J ends were trimmed by 8 bases and 7 bases, with 15 bases remaining between them. CDR3 in amino acids: CASGNRDNNSPLHF. The DNA of the CDR3 is TGTGCCAGCGGAAACCGGGACAACAATTCACCCCTCCACTTT.

The genes are TRBV6-5 and TRBJ2-5; D call uncertain. The CDR3 is 14 amino acids. CDR1 and CDR2 from the germline V gene are MNHEY and SVGAGI. V was clipped by 0 bases and J by 4 bases, with 9 bases between them. CDR3 sequence (DNA): TGTGCCAGCAGTTACTCCCCGACCGTAGAGACCCAGTACTTC. This translates into CASSYSPTVETQYF.

This chain joins TRBV28 and TRBJ2-3, with a weak D call TRBD2 (5 bases). The V gene lost 6 bases and the J gene lost 0 bases, with 10 bases spanning the gap. CDR1 is MDHEN, CDR2 SYDVKM, per germline. The CDR3 extends over 14 amino acids. In DNA, the CDR3 is TGTGCCAGCAGGCCGGGGTATAGCACAGATACGCAGTATTTT. Translated, it gives CASRPGYSTDTQYF. Complete variable domain (other parts from reference TRBV28 and TRBJ2-3): DVKVTQSSRYLVKRTGEKVFLECVQDMDHENMFWYRQDPGLGLRLIYFSYDVKMKEKGDIPEGYSVSREKKERFSLILESASTNQTSMYLCASRPGYSTDTQYFGPGTRLTVL.

The rearrangement joins TRBV29-1 to TRBJ1-4; 8 bases map to TRBD1. In germline, CDR1 is SQVTM, CDR2 ANQGSEA. The CDR3 loop spans 14 amino acids. With V trimmed by 6 bases and J by 6 bases, 9 bases remained unmatched. The CDR3 coding sequence is TGCAGCGTAACAGGGGGATTTAGTCATGAAAAACTGTTTTTT. This codes for CSVTGGFSHEKLFF.

The V gene is TRBV5-4, the J gene TRBJ2-1; 13 bases are a match to TRBD2. This CDR3 region has 16 residues. With 3 bases clipped from V and 3 bases from J, the junction kept 3 bases outside the gene matches. Germline assignment: CDR1 SGHNT and CDR2 YYREEE (reference sequence). The CDR3: CASSSGTSGVYNEQFF. The CDR3 coding sequence is TGTGCCAGCAGCTCGGGGACTAGCGGGGTCTACAATGAGCAGTTCTTC.

The chain links TRBV7-3 to TRBJ2-1; D not resolved. The CDR3 runs 12 residues. The germline V gene has CDR1 SGHTA and CDR2 FQGTGA. V lost 6 bases, J lost 7 bases, and 10 bases lay in between. CDR3 protein: CASSRSNNEQFF. In DNA form, the CDR3 reads TGTGCCAGCAGTCGCTCCAATAATGAGCAGTTCTTC.

This clone was found a few times. The V call is TRBV7-6, the J call TRBJ2-3, with D perhaps matching TRBD1 (5 bases). The CDR3 sequence is 16 residues long. CDR1 is SGHVS, CDR2 FNYEAQ, per germline. V lost 6 bases and J 3 bases, leaving 19 bases between the germline ends. This CDR3 is CASRPLQETRTDTQYF. For the CDR3, the DNA is TGTGCCAGCAGACCTTTACAGGAGACGAGGACAGATACGCAGTATTTT.

The chain joins TRBV4-3 to TRBJ2-7; TRBD2 matches 11 bases. The CDR3 has 14 residues. Germline V gives CDR1 LGHNA, CDR2 YSLEER. V gave up 4 bases and J gave up 3 bases; unmatched junction bases: 2. The CDR3 here is CASSRLAGIYEQYF. The CDR3 DNA is TGCGCCAGCAGCCGACTAGCGGGGATCTACGAGCAGTACTTC.

This clone was counted a few times. The chain couples TRBV18 to TRBJ1-2; 7 bases are a match to TRBD1. The V gene's germline CDR1 is KGHSH and CDR2 LQKENI. This CDR3 comprises 16 residues. The ends lost 0 bases at V and 2 bases at J; junction bases unmatched: 6. Here the CDR3 reads CASSPPSLDRNYGYTF. In DNA form, the CDR3 reads TGTGCCAGCTCACCACCTTCCTTGGACAGGAACTATGGCTACACCTTC. Filled out from reference TRBV18 and TRBJ1-2, the complete variable domain reads NAGVMQNPRHLVRRRGQEARLRCSPMKGHSHVYWYRQLPEEGLKFMVYLQKENIIDESGMPKERFSAEFPKEGPSILRIQQVVRGDSAAYFCASSPPSLDRNYGYTFGSGTRLTVV.

The chain is built from TRBV5-6 and TRBJ1-4, with a weak D call TRBD1 (5 bases). The V end lost 5 bases, the J end lost 8 bases, and 19 bases lay between the germline ends. Germline V gene data show CDR1 as SGHDT and CDR2 as YYEEEE. The CDR3 has 15 residues. The chain's CDR3 is CASRPNPQGGEKLFF. The CDR3 DNA follows: TGTGCCAGCAGGCCTAACCCCCAGGGTGGAGAAAAACTGTTTTTT.

Only a few counts were recorded for this clone. V and J are TRBV28 and TRBJ2-7; 7 nucleotides align to TRBD1. Looked up from germline, CDR1 is MDHEN and CDR2 is SYDVKM. Trimming removed 5 bases from V and 0 bases from J; junction bases left unmatched: 4. The CDR3 is 14 amino acids. The CDR3 is CASSGGTVSYEQYF. CDR3 nucleotide sequence: TGTGCCAGCAGTGGTGGGACAGTCTCCTACGAGCAGTACTTC.

The sample holds a few counts of this clone. The chain is built from TRBV28 and TRBJ2-7; D possibly corresponds to TRBD2 (6 bases). The length of the CDR3 is 12 residues. Germline V gene lookup returns CDR1 MDHEN and CDR2 SYDVKM. V dropped 6 bases and J dropped 3 bases, with 9 bases sitting between them. CDR3 region: CASRGGFYEQYF. CDR3 sequence (DNA): TGTGCCAGCAGGGGGGGATTCTACGAGCAGTACTTC.

This clone was seen once. The gene calls are TRBV11-3 and TRBJ2-1; D not certain. From germline, CDR1 is SGHNT and CDR2 YENEEA. The V gene lost 5 bases and the J gene lost 6 bases, with 5 bases spanning the gap. This CDR3 has 11 amino acids. The chain's CDR3 is CASSKTNEQFF. Here the CDR3 DNA reads TGTGCCAGCAGCAAAACCAATGAGCAGTTCTTC.

The chain employs TRBV7-8 and TRBJ2-2, with D maybe TRBD1 (6 bases). The CDR3 runs 16 residues. Looked up from germline, CDR1 is SGHVS and CDR2 is FQNEAQ. The V and J ends lost 6 bases and 0 bases respectively, with 14 bases between them. The CDR3: CASRSHRATNTGELFF. The DNA of the CDR3 is TGTGCCAGCAGGTCTCACAGGGCAACGAACACCGGGGAGCTGTTTTTT.

The chain links TRBV6-6 to TRBJ2-7, with TRBD1 identical over 9 bases. Germline loops: CDR1 MNHNY, CDR2 SVGAGI (reference sequence). V lost 6 bases and J lost 1; bases outside the gene matches: 10. The CDR3 runs to 16 residues. CDR3: CASSHVPGQGSYEQYF. CDR3 bases: TGTGCCAGCAGCCACGTTCCGGGACAGGGTTCCTACGAGCAGTACTTC.

This clone came up a few times. The J gene is TRBJ1-2, the V gene TRBV15, with D possibly matching TRBD1 (5 bases). This CDR3 has 14 amino acids. CDR1 is LNHNV, CDR2 YYDKDF, per germline (reference sequence). The V gene lost 3 bases and the J gene lost 7 bases, with 15 bases spanning the gap. In DNA, the CDR3 is TGTGCCACCAGCAGCGACCCGGCCGGGGGTGGCTACACCTTC. This translates into CATSSDPAGGGYTF.

The CDR3 sequence is CASSLLWGLQETQYF. The DNA for the CDR3 is TGTGCCAGCAGCCTCCTCTGGGGTCTCCAAGAGACCCAGTACTTC. The chain combines TRBV11-1 with TRBJ2-5; D is ambiguous. Germline values: CDR1 SGHAT, CDR2 FQDESV (reference sequence). Trimming stripped 5 bases from V and 1 base from J, with 14 bases between. The CDR3 is made up of 15 amino acids.

This clone was detected a few times. The V call is TRBV5-4, the J call TRBJ2-1, with D maybe TRBD1 (6 bases). CDR3 length equals 15 residues. Germline V CDR1 and CDR2: SGHNT, YYREEE (reference sequence). Trimming pared 0 bases from V and 4 bases from J, leaving 11 bases between. The CDR3 sequence is CASSLVGTKYNEQFF. The CDR3 DNA is TGTGCCAGCAGCTTGGTGGGGACAAAATACAATGAGCAGTTCTTC.

This clone has just a few counts. The V call is TRBV27, the J call TRBJ2-7, with D possibly matching TRBD2 (6 bases). The CDR3 loop spans 15 amino acids. V lost 2 bases and J lost 1, with 12 bases in between. Germline-derived CDR1 and CDR2 are MNHEY and SMNVEV (reference sequence). Here the CDR3 reads CASSLAGRKSYEQYF. In DNA form, the CDR3 reads TGTGCCAGCAGTTTAGCGGGACGGAAGTCCTACGAGCAGTACTTC.